These 25 T cell receptor beta chains originate from one sample sequenced in a study of patients and donors after allogeneic stem cell transplantation. MiXCR, run by TCRdb on the RT-PCR reads, gives a single entry per CDR3 protein. The sample comprises about 150,000 distinct CDR3 sequences, about 40% of which are singletons, and around half rests with the top ten. Source material: blood, either unsorted or a sorted T cell fraction (not recorded which). The source of these receptors is a human donor who was either an allogeneic HSCT recipient or a stem cell or donor lymphocyte infusion donor (not recorded which). It is not recorded whose cells these are; they may come from a transplant donor.

The chain recombines TRBV12-3 or TRBV12-4 with TRBJ1-4; TRBD1 aligns across 7 bases. CDR3 length equals 17 residues. The junction had 10 bases not matched to a gene; V was cut back by 6 bases and J by 0 bases. CDR3 nucleotides: TGTGCCAGCAGGTCGTCCGGGACAGCTGCAACTAATGAAAAACTGTTTTTT. Translation gives CASRSSGTAATNEKLFF.

This clonotype was seen only a few times. V is TRBV29-1 and J is TRBJ1-6, with a possible D match to TRBD1 (5 bases). The CDR3 covers 14 residues. The V end was cut by 1 base, the J end by 3 bases, with 7 bases between. The germline gives CDR1 SQVTM, CDR2 ANQGSEA. CDR3 DNA sequence: TGCAGCGTTGAAGTGAGGGGCTATAATTCACCCCTCCACTTT. Protein sequence: CSVEVRGYNSPLHF. Full variable domain (outside the CDR3, taken from reference TRBV29-1 and TRBJ1-6): SAVISQKPSRDICQRGTSLTIQCQVDSQVTMMFWYRQQPGQSLTLIATANQGSEATYESGFVIDKFPISRPNLTFSTLTVSNMSPEDSSIYLCSVEVRGYNSPLHFGNGTRLTVT.

The chain combines TRBV6-6 with TRBJ1-1; unclear D gene. This CDR3 has 13 amino acids. Germline assignment: CDR1 MNHNY and CDR2 SVGAGI (reference sequence). V lost 4 bases to trimming and J lost 8 bases, with 14 bases between them. This chain's CDR3 is CASSSLLASEAFF. CDR3 nucleotide sequence: TGTGCCAGCAGTTCATTATTGGCCTCGGAAGCTTTCTTT.

This clonotype was observed at least ten times. The rearrangement joins TRBV20-1 to TRBJ1-1; D is ambiguous. The V end was cut by 6 bases, the J end by 1 base, with 15 bases between. Looked up from germline, CDR1 is DFQATT and CDR2 is SNEGSKA (reference sequence). The CDR3 spans 14 residues. The chain's CDR3 is CSAMPGAGNTEAFF. The CDR3 DNA reads TGCAGTGCAATGCCCGGAGCAGGGAACACTGAAGCTTTCTTT.

The CDR3 here is CASSPGQGSYYEQYF. CDR3 coding DNA: TGTGCCAGCAGTCCAGGACAGGGGAGCTACTACGAGCAGTACTTC. V is TRBV12-3 or TRBV12-4 and J is TRBJ2-7; 9 nucleotides agree with TRBD1. CDR3 length equals 15 residues. Trimming took 5 bases from V and 3 from J; bases not matched to a gene: 8.

The chain joins TRBV20-1 to TRBJ2-7; D is perhaps TRBD2 (7 bases). Germline CDR1 reads DFQATT; CDR2 reads SNEGSKA (reference sequence). Trimming removed 5 bases from V and 0 bases from J, with 20 bases in between. The CDR3 spans 16 residues. The chain's CDR3 is CSALDAGAVSSYEQYF. The DNA for the CDR3 is TGCAGTGCTTTAGACGCGGGGGCCGTAAGCTCCTACGAGCAGTACTTC.

This clonotype was recorded a few times. The chain links TRBV25-1 to TRBJ1-1, with 12 bases matching TRBD1. V shed 11 bases and J 4 bases; nucleotides not matched to a gene: 8. This CDR3 contains 14 residues. Germline V gives CDR1 MGHDK, CDR2 SYGVNS. This chain's CDR3 is CAAGDRGLGTEAFF. CDR3 in DNA: TGTGCCGCCGGGGACAGGGGGCTGGGCACTGAAGCTTTCTTT.

V is TRBV7-2 and J is TRBJ2-1; maybe TRBD2 (6 bases). There are 17 residues in the CDR3. Germline assignment: CDR1 SGHTA and CDR2 FQGNSA. Trimming pared 2 bases from V and 0 bases from J, leaving 14 bases between. The CDR3 sequence is CASSLLSSASSYNEQFF. The CDR3 nucleotides are TGTGCCAGCAGCTTACTCTCTAGCGCGAGCTCCTACAATGAGCAGTTCTTC.

The V and J genes are TRBV2 and TRBJ2-7; D not resolved. This CDR3 is 14 amino acids long. V dropped 2 bases and J dropped 2 bases, with 10 bases sitting between them. In germline, CDR1 is SNHLY, CDR2 FYNNEI. Here the CDR3 DNA reads TGTGCCAGCAGTGAAACAGCCCGTACCTACGAGCAGTACGTC. Its protein product is CASSETARTYEQYV.

The sample holds a few counts of this clonotype. The rearrangement links TRBV4-1 to TRBJ1-2, with a tentative D call TRBD1 (5 bases). Germline V gives CDR1 MGHRA, CDR2 YSYEKL. V shed 0 bases and J shed 8 bases, with 13 bases lying between them. The CDR3 loop spans 14 amino acids. DNA of the CDR3: TGCGCCAGCAGCCAAGATGGCAGGGAAGGCGGCTACACCTTC. This codes for CASSQDGREGGYTF.

The sample holds a few counts of this clonotype. V usage is TRBV20-1 and J usage is TRBJ2-1; 8 positions agree with TRBD2. Per the germline V gene, CDR1 is DFQATT and CDR2 is SNEGSKA (reference sequence). CDR3 length: 16 amino acids. V lost 3 bases, J lost 4 bases, and 11 bases stayed unmatched. CDR3 loop: CSARAALAAIYNEQFF. The CDR3 DNA sequence: TGCAGTGCTAGGGCTGCACTAGCGGCGATATACAATGAGCAGTTCTTC.

The chain has TRBV12-3 or TRBV12-4 and TRBJ2-1; D may be TRBD2 (6 bases). The V and J ends lost 4 bases and 1 base respectively, with 8 bases between them. The CDR3 length is 14 residues. CDR3 in DNA: TGTGCCAGCAGTTCGGGGGTATCCTACAATGAGCAGTTCTTC. It is translated as CASSSGVSYNEQFF.

A few counts support this clonotype. The chain has TRBV2 and TRBJ2-3; 7 bases are shared with TRBD2. The CDR3 runs 14 residues. The trim removed 3 bases at V and 1 base at J, leaving 1 base unmatched. CDR1 is SNHLY and CDR2 is FYNNEI in the germline V gene. The DNA of the CDR3 is TGTGCCAGCAGTGAGCTAGCGGGCACAGATACGCAGTATTTT. It codes for CASSELAGTDTQYF.

This chain uses TRBV28 with TRBJ1-6; 9 nucleotides agree with TRBD1. The CDR3 totals 14 residues. Germline trimming cut 6 bases from V and 7 bases from J; bases unmatched to any gene: 4. Germline assignment: CDR1 MDHEN and CDR2 SYDVKM. The CDR3 coding sequence is TGTGCCAGCAGAGGGACAGGGCGAAATTCACCCCTCCACTTT. This gives the protein CASRGTGRNSPLHF.

The sample holds a few counts of this clonotype. This chain links TRBV28 with TRBJ1-1; D unclear. The CDR3 loop spans 10 amino acids. Per germline, CDR1 MDHEN and CDR2 SYDVKM. V lost 6 bases and J lost 3, with 2 bases in between. This chain's CDR3 is CASRDTEAFF. CDR3 sequence (DNA): TGTGCCAGCAGAGACACTGAAGCTTTCTTT.

The gene calls are TRBV28 and TRBJ1-2; TRBD1 aligns across 7 bases. The V gene's germline CDR1 is MDHEN and CDR2 SYDVKM. The CDR3 covers 14 residues. V shed 3 bases and J 8 bases; nucleotides not matched to a gene: 9. The CDR3 here is CASSFPRQGEGYTF. CDR3 sequence (DNA): TGTGCCAGCAGTTTCCCTCGACAGGGCGAAGGCTACACCTTC.

V usage is TRBV12-3 or TRBV12-4 and J usage is TRBJ1-5; D is unclear. The CDR3 spans 15 residues. V lost 1 base to trimming and J lost 0 bases, with 7 bases between them. CDR3 bases: TGTGCCAGCAGTTTAGATGGGTTTAGCAATCAGCCCCAGCATTTT. Translation: CASSLDGFSNQPQHF.

This clonotype has just a few counts. This rearrangement joins TRBV20-1 to TRBJ1-5; D is undetermined. Germline CDR1 is DFQATT and CDR2 is SNEGSKA (reference sequence). V gave up 1 base and J gave up 2 bases, with 15 bases separating them. The CDR3 runs to 16 residues. The CDR3 spells CSARAGLNRGNQPQHF. DNA of the CDR3: TGCAGTGCTAGAGCCGGGCTTAATCGAGGCAATCAGCCCCAGCATTTT.

The chain carries TRBV12-3 or TRBV12-4 and TRBJ1-2, with 7 bases fitting TRBD1. V lost 6 bases and J lost 3; bases outside the gene matches: 4. CDR3 length equals 13 residues. CDR3 coding DNA: TGTGCCAGCAGCCCGGACAGGCACTATGGCTACACCTTC. Protein sequence: CASSPDRHYGYTF.

The genes are TRBV9 and TRBJ2-2; D uncertain. The germline V and J ends were trimmed by 0 bases and 4 bases, with 4 bases remaining between them. Germline-derived CDR1 and CDR2 are SGDLS and YYNGEE. There are 13 residues in the CDR3. CDR3 coding DNA: TGTGCCAGCAGCGTAGGGTTCACCGGGGAGCTGTTTTTT. Its protein product is CASSVGFTGELFF. Full variable domain (outside the CDR3, taken from reference TRBV9 and TRBJ2-2): DSGVTQTPKHLITATGQRVTLRCSPRSGDLSVYWYQQSLDQGLQFLIQYYNGEERAKGNILERFSAQQFPDLHSELNLSSLELGDSALYFCASSVGFTGELFFGEGSRLTVL.

The gene calls are TRBV29-1 and TRBJ2-5; 10 bases match TRBD1. CDR1 SQVTM and CDR2 ANQGSEA come from the germline V gene. The CDR3 has 13 residues. With 7 bases clipped from V and 4 bases from J, the junction kept 6 bases outside the gene matches. CDR3: CSAGTGARETQYF. CDR3 nucleotides: TGCAGCGCTGGGACAGGGGCACGAGAGACCCAGTACTTC.

Only one count was recorded for this clonotype. The chain recombines TRBV20-1 with TRBJ1-3; TRBD1 matches 7 bases. CDR1 is DFQATT and CDR2 is SNEGSKA in the germline V gene (reference sequence). The ends lost 5 bases at V and 2 bases at J; junction bases unmatched: 15. The CDR3 has 17 residues. The CDR3 nucleotides are TGCAGTGCTGTAGCCGAGACCGCCGACAGGGCTGGAAACACCATATATTTT. It is translated as CSAVAETADRAGNTIYF.

The gene calls are TRBV14 and TRBJ2-1; a possible D gene is TRBD1 (6 bases). The CDR3 covers 13 residues. The germline CDR1 and CDR2 sequences are SGHDN and FVKESK. The germline V and J ends were trimmed by 2 bases and 8 bases, with 10 bases remaining between them. The CDR3 DNA follows: TGTGCCAGCAGCCAAAACAGGGTCTATGAGCAGTTCTTC. Protein product: CASSQNRVYEQFF.

The gene calls are TRBV12-3 or TRBV12-4 and TRBJ1-2; a weak D match, TRBD1 (6 bases). The V end was cut by 6 bases, the J end by 3 bases, with 17 bases between. CDR3 length: 15 residues. The CDR3 region has the DNA TGTGCCAGCAGCGAGAGGGGGGTTCAATACTATGGCTACACCTTC. As protein: CASSERGVQYYGYTF.

This clonotype was counted a few times. The chain links TRBV3-1 to TRBJ2-1; TRBD2 matches at 7 bases. Germline CDR1 and CDR2: LGHDT and YNNKEL (reference sequence). The CDR3 is made up of 14 amino acids. J lost 3 bases, V lost 4 bases, and 3 bases had no gene match. The CDR3 here is CASSRAGVYNEQFF. The CDR3 DNA sequence: TGTGCCAGCAGCCGGGCGGGGGTCTACAATGAGCAGTTCTTC.